This T cell receptor beta chain was identified in a study of response to subunit inactivated influenza vaccine. Study-wide results and caveats: T cells newly recruited by each seasonal influenza vaccination are few, the authors suggested.

From the RT-PCR reads, TCRdb called clonotypes with MiXCR, one entry per CDR3 protein. The sample includes fewer than 400,000 distinct CDR3 sequences, 20% to 25% seen only once; the top ten take roughly a tenth. The CDR3 is 14 residues long. Trimming stripped 5 bases from V and 5 bases from J, with 15 bases between. As to this clonotype: What it binds is unknown.

This TCR was recovered from a man between 45 and 75 years old who received an inactivated influenza vaccine. The chain is built from TRBV12-3 or TRBV12-4 and TRBJ1-1, with D uncertain. Specimen: PBMCs from blood, collected about 20 months after vaccination. CDR3 amino acids: CASSETPMGTEAFF. The CDR3 DNA follows: TGTGCCAGCAGTGAGACACCTATGGGGACTGAAGCTTTCTTT.